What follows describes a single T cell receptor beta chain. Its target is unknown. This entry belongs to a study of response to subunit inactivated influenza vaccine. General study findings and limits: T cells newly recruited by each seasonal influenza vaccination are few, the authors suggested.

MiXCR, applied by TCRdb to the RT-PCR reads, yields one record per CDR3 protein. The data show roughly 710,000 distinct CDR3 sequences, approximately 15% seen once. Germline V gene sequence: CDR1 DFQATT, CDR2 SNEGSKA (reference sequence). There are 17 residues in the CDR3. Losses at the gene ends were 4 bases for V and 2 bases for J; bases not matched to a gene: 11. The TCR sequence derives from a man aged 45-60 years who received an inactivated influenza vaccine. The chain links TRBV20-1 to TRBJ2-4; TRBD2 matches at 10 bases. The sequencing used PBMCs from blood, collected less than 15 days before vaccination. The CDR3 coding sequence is TGCAGTGCTATATTACCTACTAGCGGGAAGACCAAAAACATTCAGTACTTC. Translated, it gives CSAILPTSGKTKNIQYF.